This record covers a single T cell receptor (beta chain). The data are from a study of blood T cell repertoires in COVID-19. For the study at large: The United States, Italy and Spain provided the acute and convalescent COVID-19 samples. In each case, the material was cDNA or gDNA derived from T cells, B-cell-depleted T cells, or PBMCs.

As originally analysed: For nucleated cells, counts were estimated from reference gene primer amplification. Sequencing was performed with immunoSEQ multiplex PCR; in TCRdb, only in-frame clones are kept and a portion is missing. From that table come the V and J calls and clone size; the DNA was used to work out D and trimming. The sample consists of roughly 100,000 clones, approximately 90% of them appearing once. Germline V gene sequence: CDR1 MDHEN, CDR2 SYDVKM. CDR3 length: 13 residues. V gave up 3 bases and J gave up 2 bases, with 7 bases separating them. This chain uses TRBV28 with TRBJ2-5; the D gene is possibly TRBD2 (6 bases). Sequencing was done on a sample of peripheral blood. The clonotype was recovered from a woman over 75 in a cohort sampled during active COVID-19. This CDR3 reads CASSFGGQETQYF. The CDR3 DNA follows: TGTGCCAGCAGTTTCGGGGGTCAAGAGACCCAGTACTTC.